This is a list of T cell receptor beta chains from one sample in a study of blood T cell repertoires in COVID-19. The assay was immunoSEQ multiplex PCR, and TCRdb's table has in-frame clones only and misses some. The table lists more than 110,000 clones, roughly 90% of them singletons. The sequenced sample consisted of peripheral blood. The receptors shown here come from a man aged 60 to 75 with active or convalescent COVID-19. CDR3s include the opening cysteine and the closing phenylalanine or tryptophan. The D gene is left open where the match is weak. Clone size is given for some rows only: seen once, a few or many times, or a class if the clone is expanded.

TRBV6-1	TRBJ1-2	-	-	CASSETWGDYGYTF	TGTGCCAGCAGTGAAACTTGGGGAGACTATGGCTACACCTTC
TRBV28	TRBJ2-3	-	-	CASSPWAGPRTDTQYF	TGTGCCAGCAGTCCTTGGGCGGGCCCCCGCACAGATACGCAGTATTTT
TRBV28	TRBJ1-1	TRBD1	once	CASSSQGVTDTEAFF	TGTGCCAGCAGTTCACAGGGGGTTACGGACACTGAAGCTTTCTTT
TRBV5-5	TRBJ1-1	TRBD1	-	CASSLAGTDNTEAFF	TGTGCCAGCAGCTTGGCCGGGACAGATAACACTGAAGCTTTCTTT
TRBV2	TRBJ2-7	TRBD1	-	CASQPGQGISEQYF	TGTGCCAGTCAACCGGGACAGGGAATTTCCGAGCAGTACTTC
TRBV12-3/TRBV12-4	TRBJ1-1	-	-	CASSKTAEAFF	TGTGCCAGCAGTAAGACAGCTGAAGCTTTCTTT
TRBV7-2	TRBJ1-1	TRBD1	-	CASSFTGGAEAFF	TGTGCCAGCAGCTTTACAGGGGGCGCTGAAGCTTTCTTT
TRBV5-1	TRBJ2-1	TRBD2	-	CASRGGTSGGLSNEQFF	TGCGCCAGCAGGGGAGGGACTAGCGGGGGTCTTAGCAATGAGCAGTTCTTC
TRBV6-5	TRBJ1-4	-	-	CASSYSDGALEKLFF	TGTGCCAGCAGTTACTCCGACGGAGCCCTTGAAAAACTGTTTTTT
TRBV7-2	TRBJ2-7	-	-	CASSPRSGRAYEQYF	TGTGCCAGCAGCCCTAGGAGCGGGCGGGCCTACGAGCAGTACTTC
TRBV27	TRBJ2-7	-	-	CASSLSRRYEQYF	TGTGCCAGCAGTTTATCTCGTCGCTACGAGCAGTACTTC
TRBV5-1	TRBJ2-7	TRBD1	-	CASSLGTVSYEQYF	TGCGCCAGCAGCTTAGGGACAGTAAGCTACGAGCAGTACTTC
TRBV6-1	TRBJ1-5	TRBD1	-	CASSEMTGGFQPQHF	TGTGCCAGCAGTGAAATGACAGGGGGCTTTCAGCCCCAGCATTTT
TRBV6-5	TRBJ1-6	-	once	CASTRSPEHSPLHF	TGTGCCAGCACTAGGTCCCCGGAGCATTCACCCCTCCACTTT
TRBV5-1	TRBJ1-3	TRBD1	-	CASSVGQGGGNTIYF	TGCGCCAGCAGCGTGGGACAGGGCGGGGGAAACACCATATATTTT
TRBV5-6	TRBJ1-2	-	once	CASSLTVNYGYTF	TGTGCCAGCAGCTTGACAGTAAACTATGGCTACACCTTC
TRBV2	TRBJ2-2	TRBD2	-	CASRAGLAGGHTGELFF	TGTGCCAGCAGGGCGGGACTAGCGGGGGGGCACACCGGGGAGCTGTTTTTT
TRBV7-2	TRBJ1-5	-	-	CASSLGSTRPQHF	TGTGCCAGCAGCTTAGGATCAACCAGGCCCCAGCATTTT
TRBV30	TRBJ2-4	-	once	CAWAVDWSNIQYF	TGTGCCTGGGCTGTGGACTGGTCGAACATTCAGTACTTC
TRBV19	TRBJ2-1	TRBD2	-	CASSIPSSGGSYNEQFF	TGTGCCAGTAGTATACCTTCTAGCGGGGGTTCCTACAATGAGCAGTTCTTC
TRBV5-6	TRBJ2-2	TRBD1	-	CASSLASGTGFGELFF	TGTGCCAGCAGCTTGGCCTCAGGGACAGGGTTCGGGGAGCTGTTTTTT
TRBV6-5	TRBJ2-2	TRBD1	-	CASKIDRGRTGELFF	TGTGCCAGCAAGATCGACAGGGGGCGCACCGGGGAGCTGTTTTTT
TRBV7-9	TRBJ2-1	-	medium-sized	CASTDTYNEQFF	TGTGCCAGCACCGACACTTACAATGAGCAGTTCTTC
TRBV11-2	TRBJ2-3	TRBD2	-	CASSLSLAGGGNTQYF	TGTGCCAGCAGCTTAAGTCTAGCGGGAGGGGGAAATACGCAGTATTTT
TRBV4-2	TRBJ1-2	-	-	CASSPSPTGANYGYTF	TGTGCCAGCAGCCCCTCTCCGACGGGAGCTAACTATGGCTACACCTTC
TRBV15	TRBJ1-2	-	-	CATSRGPSNYGYTF	TGTGCCACCAGCAGAGGGCCCTCTAACTATGGCTACACCTTC
TRBV12-3/TRBV12-4	TRBJ2-2	-	-	CASSPRLAGELFF	TGTGCCAGCAGTCCCCGACTAGCCGGGGAGCTGTTTTTT
TRBV5-1	TRBJ2-7	-	-	CASSLGQSVDEQYF	TGCGCCAGCAGCTTGGGCCAGTCCGTTGACGAGCAGTACTTC
TRBV4-3	TRBJ2-1	TRBD1	-	CASSQGGQGYNEQFF	TGCGCCAGCAGCCAGGGCGGACAGGGTTACAATGAGCAGTTCTTC
TRBV19	TRBJ1-5	TRBD1	-	CASSRQGAQPQHF	TGTGCCAGTAGCCGACAGGGGGCTCAGCCCCAGCATTTT
TRBV24-1	TRBJ1-2	TRBD1	-	CATSDHPFQGAQGYTF	TGTGCCACCAGTGACCACCCATTTCAGGGGGCGCAAGGCTACACCTTC
TRBV5-1	TRBJ2-7	TRBD2	-	CASSLAGLAGDEQYF	TGCGCCAGCAGCTTGGCGGGACTAGCGGGAGACGAGCAGTACTTC
TRBV12-3/TRBV12-4	TRBJ1-2	-	-	CASSFPGGYTF	TGTGCCAGCAGTTTTCCGGGAGGCTACACCTTC
TRBV4-2	TRBJ1-2	-	-	CASSRAGTYDGYTF	TGTGCCAGCAGCCGGGCCGGGACTTACGATGGCTACACCTTC
TRBV24-1	TRBJ2-2	-	few	CATRSGAGELFF	TGTGCCACCAGATCAGGGGCCGGGGAGCTGTTTTTT
TRBV30	TRBJ1-1	-	-	CAWSVLAMNTEAFF	TGTGCCTGGAGTGTACTAGCAATGAACACTGAAGCTTTCTTT
TRBV5-1	TRBJ1-4	TRBD1	once	CASSPGTGRNEKLFF	TGCGCCAGCAGCCCCGGGACAGGACGAAATGAAAAACTGTTTTTT
TRBV24-1	TRBJ2-1	TRBD2	-	CATSDLHSGSLNEQFF	TGTGCCACCAGTGATTTGCACAGCGGGAGTCTGAATGAGCAGTTCTTC
TRBV6-6	TRBJ2-3	-	-	CASRSLVGRSTDTQYF	TGTGCCAGCAGAAGCCTAGTCGGGAGAAGCACAGATACGCAGTATTTT
TRBV6-5	TRBJ1-4	TRBD1	-	CASRTGQGVEKLFF	TGTGCCAGCAGAACGGGACAGGGAGTCGAAAAACTGTTTTTT
TRBV30	TRBJ1-3	-	-	CAWARNTIYF	TGTGCCTGGGCCCGTAACACCATATATTTT